Reported below is one T cell receptor beta chain. What it recognizes is unknown. This sample was included in a study of OX40 agonist ivuxolimab in advanced cancers. Study information: A diagnosis of hepatocellular carcinoma, melanoma, renal cell or head and neck cancer was present in dose-escalation patients. Study-wide findings and caveats: Which antigen the expanded peripheral T cells recognized is unknown.

In germline, CDR1 is GTSNPN, CDR2 SVGIG (reference sequence). CDR3 length: 15 amino acids. J lost 2 bases, V lost 0 bases, and 4 bases had no gene match. This table comes from immunoSEQ multiplex PCR, and its TCRdb copy is limited to in-frame clones, with some not included. The sample holds about 28,000 clones; less than 80% are singletons and the top ten take roughly 29%. The rearrangement links TRBV30 to TRBJ2-5; 9 bases line up with TRBD2. The input for sequencing was CD4+ or CD8+ T cells sorted from blood, taken in a trial of the OX40 agonist ivuxolimab. This clonotype was obtained from an adult with an advanced solid tumor such as melanoma, head and neck, liver or kidney cancer. The CDR3 is CAWSVLGLAQETQYF. For the CDR3, the DNA is TGTGCCTGGAGTGTACTTGGACTAGCGCAAGAGACCCAGTACTTC.